The source of this T cell receptor beta chain is a study of blood T cell repertoires in COVID-19. At the level of the study: Samples taken during acute and convalescent COVID-19 were collected in the United States, Italy and Spain.

Patients in Seattle were enrolled during active infection, then followed longitudinally. The CDR3 totals 16 residues. Trimming cost V 4 bases and J 5 bases; bases outside gene matches: 6. In germline, CDR1 is MNHEY, CDR2 SVGEGT. Assay: immunoSEQ multiplex PCR; the TCRdb copy retains only in-frame clones and omits some. Altogether approximately 460,000 clones are present, 85% to 90% being singletons, with the ten largest covering around 0.95%. The TCR sequence derives from a man between 18 and 29 years old with COVID-19, enrolled during active disease. The sample comprised peripheral blood. The chain uses TRBV6-2 or TRBV6-3 and TRBJ2-7; 15 bases map to TRBD2. The CDR3 DNA is TGTGCCAGCAGTTCTCGGACTAGCGGGAGGGCCCACGAGCAGTACTTC. Translating gives CASSSRTSGRAHEQYF.